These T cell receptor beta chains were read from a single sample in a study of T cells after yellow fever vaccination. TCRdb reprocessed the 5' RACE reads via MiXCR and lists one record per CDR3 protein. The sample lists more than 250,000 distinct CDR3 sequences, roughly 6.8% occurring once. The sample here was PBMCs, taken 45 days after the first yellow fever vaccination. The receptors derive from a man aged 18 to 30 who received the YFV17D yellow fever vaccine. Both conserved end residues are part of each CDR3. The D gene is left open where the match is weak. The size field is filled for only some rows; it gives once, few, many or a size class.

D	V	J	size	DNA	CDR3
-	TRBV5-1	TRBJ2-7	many	TGCGCCAGCAGCTACGGACAATCCTACGAGCAGTACTTC	CASSYGQSYEQYF
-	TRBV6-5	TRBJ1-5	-	TGTGCCAGCAGTTGGGACATGGCTCAGCCCCAGCATTTT	CASSWDMAQPQHF
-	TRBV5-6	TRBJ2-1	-	TGTGCCAGCAGCGGAAACCTCCCAGGGGATACCTACAATGAGCAGTTCTTC	CASSGNLPGDTYNEQFF
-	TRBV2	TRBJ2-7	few	TGTGCCGCCCTCGCGGCAGTTTCGACCTACGAGCAGTACTTC	CAALAAVSTYEQYF
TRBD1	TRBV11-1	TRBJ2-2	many	TGTGCCAGCAGCCGTAAACCGCCGGGACAGGTCCGGAACACCGGGGAGCTGTTTTTT	CASSRKPPGQVRNTGELFF
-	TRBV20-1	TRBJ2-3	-	TGCAGTGCTACCGTTTACCGGTCCCCCGGGGGTGAATCAGATACGCAGTATTTT	CSATVYRSPGGESDTQYF
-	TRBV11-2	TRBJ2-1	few	TGTGCCAGCAGCGCGTTCAATGAGCAGTTCTTC	CASSAFNEQFF
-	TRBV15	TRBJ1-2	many	TGTGCCACCAGCAGAGATACAGCTTATGGCTACACCTTC	CATSRDTAYGYTF
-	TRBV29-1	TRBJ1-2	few	TGCAGCGTTGAAAGGGTCTATGGCTACACCTTC	CSVERVYGYTF
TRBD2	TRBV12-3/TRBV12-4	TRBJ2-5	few	TGTGCCACGGGACTAGTGCCAGAGACCCAGTACTTC	CATGLVPETQYF
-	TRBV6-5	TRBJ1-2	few	TGTGCCAGCAGTTACGATATAGCCCGCCGCGGGGCGGGCTACACCTTC	CASSYDIARRGAGYTF
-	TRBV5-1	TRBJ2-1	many	TGCGCCAGCAGCTTGGCTTTAGCGGAATACAATGAGCAGTTCTTC	CASSLALAEYNEQFF
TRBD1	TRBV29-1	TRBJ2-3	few	TGCAGCGTTGGCGGGACAGGGAGATTCGCAGATACGCAGTATTTT	CSVGGTGRFADTQYF
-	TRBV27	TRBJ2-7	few	TGTGCCAGCAGTTTATTGTGGGACACCTCCTACGAGCAGTACTTC	CASSLLWDTSYEQYF